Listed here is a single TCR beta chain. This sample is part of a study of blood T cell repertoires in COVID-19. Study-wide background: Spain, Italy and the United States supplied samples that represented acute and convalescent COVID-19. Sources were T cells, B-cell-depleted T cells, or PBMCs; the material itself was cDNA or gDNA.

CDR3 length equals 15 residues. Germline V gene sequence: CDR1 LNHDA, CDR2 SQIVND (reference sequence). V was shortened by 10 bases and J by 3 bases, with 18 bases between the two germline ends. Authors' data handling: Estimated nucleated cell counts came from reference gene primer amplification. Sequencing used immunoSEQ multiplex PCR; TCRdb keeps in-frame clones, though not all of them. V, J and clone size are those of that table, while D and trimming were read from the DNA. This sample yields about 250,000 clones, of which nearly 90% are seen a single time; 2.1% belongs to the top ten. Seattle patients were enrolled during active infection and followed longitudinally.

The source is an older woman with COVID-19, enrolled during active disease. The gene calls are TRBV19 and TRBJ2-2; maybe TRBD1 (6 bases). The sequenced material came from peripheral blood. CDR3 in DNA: TGTGCCACTGTGGACAGCCTCCATCACACCGGGGAGCTGTTTTTT. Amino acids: CATVDSLHHTGELFF.